A selection of T cell receptor beta chains follows, all from one sample in a study of metastatic and nonmetastatic thyroid tumors. TCRdb re-analyzed the PCR reads through MiXCR. The table lists tens of thousands of clones, 24% of them singletons. Sequencing input: tumor tissue. Receptors were obtained from a female donor with papillary thyroid cancer or a benign thyroid nodule (not recorded which). Some clones in this sample may be carry-over from other donors' samples. Both conserved end residues are trimmed from each CDR3.

13,TRBJ2-1,TRBV12-3/TRBV12-4,ASRGDYGVGNEQF
11,TRBJ2-5,TRBV28,ASSLGTGKTQY
15,TRBJ2-2,TRBV11-2,ASSLVGPGGKGGELF
13,TRBJ1-1,TRBV4-1,ASSQAVTGPAEAF
10,TRBJ1-2,TRBV29-1,SAMTELYGYT
12,TRBJ2-7,TRBV27,ASSSSGVYYEQY
14,TRBJ2-4,TRBV4-1,ASSQGYGGSKNIQY
9,TRBJ1-2,TRBV28,ASSFQRGYT
13,TRBJ2-3,TRBV6-1,ASSERGSGGDTQY
10,TRBJ2-1,TRBV20-1,SAPTSDNEQF
13,TRBJ2-7,TRBV18,ASSRDRNAAYEQY
11,TRBJ2-1,TRBV7-2,ASSLGWGNEQF
12,TRBJ2-2,TRBV19,ASTAAPNTGELF
13,TRBJ2-1,TRBV29-1,SVEKLAGGGNEQF
10,TRBJ2-1,TRBV7-9,ASRAEWYEQF
12,TRBJ1-6,TRBV19,ASNSDGNNSPLH
14,TRBJ2-1,TRBV6-2/TRBV6-3,ASVPGGLAVYNEQF
10,TRBJ2-7,TRBV20-1,SASRLSYEQY
14,TRBJ1-4,TRBV6-5,ASSYTASTTNEKLF
15,TRBJ2-1,TRBV20-1,SARAGGYQLTKNEQF
14,TRBJ1-4,TRBV7-6,ASIPTGGPTNEKLF
13,TRBJ1-6,TRBV3-1,AISQGSQGVSPPH
9,TRBJ2-1,TRBV11-2,ASSVGNEQF
12,TRBJ1-2,TRBV5-6,ASSFGQGHYGYT
14,TRBJ1-2,TRBV27,ARSQLLRAANYGYT
14,TRBJ2-5,TRBV4-2,ASSQEGLPGRETQY
12,TRBJ2-1,TRBV27,ASSLSTGSNEQF
14,TRBJ2-5,TRBV20-1,SARDWSLADGVTQY
12,TRBJ2-7,TRBV6-1,ASSRRDLLNEQY
9,TRBJ1-6,TRBV20-1,SASGGGALH
13,TRBJ2-2,TRBV5-1,ASSLGATNTGELF